This is a list of T cell receptor beta chains from one sample in a study of PD-L1 blockade in urothelial cancer. Some clones are missing from TCRdb's copy, which holds only in-frame ones; the method was immunoSEQ multiplex PCR. The profile shows 57,000 or so clones, almost 85% of them singletons. The sample in question was PBMCs, obtained around atezolizumab (anti-PD-L1) treatment. These receptor sequences come from a man between 65 and 85 years old with urothelial cancer. The CDR3 runs from the conserved cysteine through the conserved F or W. D genes are given only for firm matches. Rows give clone size only sometimes, using once, few, many, or a class for an expanded clone.

d_call,j_call,v_call,clone_size,cdr3_nt,cdr3_aa
TRBD1,TRBJ1-2,TRBV10-1,.,TGCGCCAGCAGTGAGTCTCCGGGACAGAACTATGGCTACACCTTC,CASSESPGQNYGYTF
.,TRBJ1-1,TRBV5-1,.,TGCGCCAGCAGCAGGGAGGGCCTGAGAACTGAAGCTTTCTTT,CASSREGLRTEAFF
.,TRBJ1-5,TRBV30,few,TGTGCCTGGAGTATCTCAGTAAATCAGCCCCAGCATTTT,CAWSISVNQPQHF
.,TRBJ1-2,TRBV28,.,TGTGCCAGCAGCCCCCCTGGAGAAAGCGGCTACACCTTC,CASSPPGESGYTF
.,TRBJ1-2,TRBV28,.,TGTGCCAGCAGTTTTCGTGGCGGCTACACCTTC,CASSFRGGYTF
TRBD1,TRBJ1-2,TRBV7-9,.,TGTGCCAGCAGCTTTGGACAGGGGGCAGGGGGCTACACCTTC,CASSFGQGAGGYTF
.,TRBJ2-3,TRBV28,.,TGTGCCAGCAGTGCCCCCCGGGGCGGAGGGGATACGCAGTATTTT,CASSAPRGGGDTQYF
TRBD1,TRBJ2-1,TRBV5-5,.,TGTGCCAGCAGCTTAGGACAGGACCCTTCTCGCGATGAGCAGTTCTTC,CASSLGQDPSRDEQFF
TRBD2,TRBJ2-5,TRBV7-3,.,TGTGCCAGCAGCTTCACACTAGCGGGAGGGTCAGAGACCCAGTACTTC,CASSFTLAGGSETQYF
.,TRBJ1-5,TRBV6-6,.,TGTGCCAGCACCACCGGGGGGGCTCAGCCCCAGCATTTT,CASTTGGAQPQHF
.,TRBJ1-2,TRBV4-1,once,TGCGCCAGCAGCCAAGATCCGCGCTCTCCCGCTTACTATGGCTACACCTTC,CASSQDPRSPAYYGYTF
.,TRBJ1-2,TRBV5-1,.,TGCGCCAGCAGCAATCGGGGGGATGGCTACACCTTC,CASSNRGDGYTF
TRBD1,TRBJ1-5,TRBV6-6,.,TGTGCCAGCAGCCCTGTGGGACAGGGTGGGCAGCCCCAGCATTTT,CASSPVGQGGQPQHF
TRBD1,TRBJ2-3,TRBV28,.,TGTGCCAGCAGCCTCCAGGGGGTTGCAGATACGCAGTATTTT,CASSLQGVADTQYF
TRBD2,TRBJ2-7,TRBV19,.,TGTGCCAGTAGGTCGGTAGCGGGCCTATACGAGCAGTACTTC,CASRSVAGLYEQYF
TRBD1,TRBJ2-5,TRBV5-1,.,TGCGCCAGCAGCTACGGACAGGACCAAGAGACCCAGTACTTC,CASSYGQDQETQYF
TRBD2,TRBJ2-5,TRBV4-1,.,TGCGCCAGCAGCCCCTTTGGGGGGGGGCAAGAGACCCAGTACTTC,CASSPFGGGQETQYF
.,TRBJ1-5,TRBV6-1,.,TGTGCCAGCAGTGGACAAGACAATCAGCCCCAGCATTTT,CASSGQDNQPQHF
.,TRBJ1-2,TRBV28,.,TGTGCCAGCAGGACACAGGGTTTTGGCTATGGCTACACCTTC,CASRTQGFGYGYTF
TRBD1,TRBJ1-5,TRBV28,few,TGTGCCAGCAGTATAACAGGGGGCGTTCAGCCCCAGCATTTT,CASSITGGVQPQHF
.,TRBJ1-3,TRBV7-9,.,TGTGCCAGCAGCTTAGGGGCAGGTTACTCTGGAAACACCATATATTTT,CASSLGAGYSGNTIYF
TRBD2,TRBJ2-1,TRBV16,few,TGTGCCAGCAGCCCTCTAGCGGGAGCATACAATGAGCAGTTCTTC,CASSPLAGAYNEQFF
.,TRBJ2-3,TRBV30,once,TGTGCCTGGAGCGGGAAAACAGATACGCAGTATTTT,CAWSGKTDTQYF
TRBD1,TRBJ2-3,TRBV2,.,TGTGCCAGCAGGCCGGAGACAGGGGGCCCCTCCACAGATACGCAGTATTTT,CASRPETGGPSTDTQYF
.,TRBJ1-1,TRBV29-1,.,TGCAGCGTATCAGGGGAAAAAGGGCCTGAAGCTTTCTTT,CSVSGEKGPEAFF
.,TRBJ1-1,TRBV27,.,TGTGCCAGCAGTTATAGAACGAACACTGAAGCTTTCTTT,CASSYRTNTEAFF
TRBD1,TRBJ2-2,TRBV5-6,once,TGTGCCAGCAGCAGGCGCGCCGGGACAGGGATCACCGGGGAGCTGTTTTTT,CASSRRAGTGITGELFF
.,TRBJ1-2,TRBV6-1,.,TGTGCCAGCAGTGATGGCGGGACTGGCTACACCTTC,CASSDGGTGYTF
.,TRBJ2-5,TRBV5-1,once,TGCGCCAGCAGCATTCGGGAAGGTCAAAGCCAAGAGACCCAGTACTTC,CASSIREGQSQETQYF
.,TRBJ1-1,TRBV7-9,.,TGTGCCAGCAGCTTCACATTGAACACTGAAGCTTTCTTT,CASSFTLNTEAFF
.,TRBJ2-3,TRBV10-3,.,TGTGCCATCAGTGGTTGGCAAGACTCCACAGATACGCAGTATTTT,CAISGWQDSTDTQYF
TRBD1,TRBJ1-1,TRBV19,medium-sized,TGTGCCAGTAGCGAATCTCAGGGGGCAGGCACTGAAGCTTTCTTT,CASSESQGAGTEAFF
.,TRBJ1-1,TRBV5-1,.,TGCGCCAGCAGCTTGGGCACTTTGAACACTGAAGCTTTCTTT,CASSLGTLNTEAFF
TRBD1,TRBJ2-2,TRBV7-2,.,TGTGCCAGCAGCTTCGACAGGGGTGCCACCGGGGAGCTGTTTTTT,CASSFDRGATGELFF
.,TRBJ1-5,TRBV6-6,few,TGTGCCAGCAGCCTTCCGGGGCCCCAGCATTTT,CASSLPGPQHF
.,TRBJ2-2,TRBV7-8,.,TGTGCCAGCAGCTTAAGGACAGATCCGAACACCGGGGAGCTGTTTTTT,CASSLRTDPNTGELFF
.,TRBJ1-4,TRBV5-8,.,TGTGCCAGCAGCTTGATGGCGGGGCGTGAAAAACTGTTTTTT,CASSLMAGREKLFF
.,TRBJ1-2,TRBV7-2,.,TGTGCCAGCAGCTTAGGACTACAGGGTTATGGCTACACCTTC,CASSLGLQGYGYTF
.,TRBJ2-5,TRBV15,.,TGTGCCACCAGCAGAGACCCGGGAAGGGTGACCCAGTACTTC,CATSRDPGRVTQYF
.,TRBJ1-1,TRBV11-2,.,TGTGCCAGCAGCTTAGGTCGGAACACTGAAGCTTTCTTT,CASSLGRNTEAFF
TRBD2,TRBJ2-1,TRBV7-8,few,TGTGCCAGCAGCTTAGCATTCGGCGGGAGGGCCAGCTCCTACAATGAGCAGTTCTTC,CASSLAFGGRASSYNEQFF
.,TRBJ2-1,TRBV30,.,TGTGCCTGGAGTTATATACGGAGCAATGAGCAGTTCTTC,CAWSYIRSNEQFF
TRBD2,TRBJ2-1,TRBV13,few,TGTGCCAGTCATCGGGGACTAGCGGACAATGAGCAGTTCTTC,CASHRGLADNEQFF
.,TRBJ1-1,TRBV5-4,.,TGTGCCAGCAGTTCTGGGGGGGGCATGAACACTGAAGCTTTCTTT,CASSSGGGMNTEAFF
.,TRBJ1-1,TRBV7-9,.,TGTGCCAGCAGCACCGCCCGTTGGGGGCGATCTAACACTGAAGCTTTCTTT,CASSTARWGRSNTEAFF
.,TRBJ2-7,TRBV9,.,TGTGCCATCACCGGGGATTGCTACGAGCAGTACTTC,CAITGDCYEQYF
TRBD1,TRBJ1-2,TRBV5-6,.,TGTGCCAGCAGCTTGCCCTCTAAGACAGGGTACTATGGCTACACCTTC,CASSLPSKTGYYGYTF
.,TRBJ1-1,TRBV10-3,.,TGTGCCATCAGCCCTTCGGGAGATGAAGCTTTCTTT,CAISPSGDEAFF
.,TRBJ1-1,TRBV5-6,.,TGTGCCAGCAGCTTGGTCAGGGTACCGGCTTTCTTT,CASSLVRVPAFF
.,TRBJ2-1,TRBV2,.,TGTGCCAGCAGTGAAGCTGGCCAGGGTTTCAATGAGCAGTTCTTC,CASSEAGQGFNEQFF
.,TRBJ2-2,TRBV5-1,.,TGCGCCAGCAGCTTGGTACTAGAGTTCAACACCGGGGAGCTGTTTTTT,CASSLVLEFNTGELFF
.,TRBJ1-3,TRBV4-1,.,TGCGCCAGCAGCCAAGTTCCGGTGACTGGAAACACCATATATTTT,CASSQVPVTGNTIYF
.,TRBJ2-1,TRBV10-3,.,TGTGCCATCAGTGAGTCGTCACCGCCGGGTGAGCAGTTCTTC,CAISESSPPGEQFF
TRBD2,TRBJ2-2,TRBV2,.,TGTGCCAGCAGTTCCCCTAGCGGGAGGAGGGTCACCGGGGAGCTGTTTTTT,CASSSPSGRRVTGELFF